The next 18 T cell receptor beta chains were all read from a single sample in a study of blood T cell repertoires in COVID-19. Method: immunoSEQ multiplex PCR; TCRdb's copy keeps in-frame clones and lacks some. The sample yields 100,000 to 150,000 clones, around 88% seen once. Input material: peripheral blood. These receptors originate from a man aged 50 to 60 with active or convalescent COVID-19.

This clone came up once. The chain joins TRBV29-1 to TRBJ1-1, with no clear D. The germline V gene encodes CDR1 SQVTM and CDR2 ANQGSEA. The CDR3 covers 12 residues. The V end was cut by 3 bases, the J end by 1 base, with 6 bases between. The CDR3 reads CSVDRRNTEAFF. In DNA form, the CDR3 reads TGCAGCGTTGACAGGCGGAACACTGAAGCTTTCTTT.

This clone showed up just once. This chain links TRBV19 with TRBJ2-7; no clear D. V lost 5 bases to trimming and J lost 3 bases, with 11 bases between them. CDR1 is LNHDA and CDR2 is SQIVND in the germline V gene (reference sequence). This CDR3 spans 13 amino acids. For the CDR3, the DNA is TGTGCCAGTAGTTTCCGAAGCTTCTACGAGCAGTACTTC. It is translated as CASSFRSFYEQYF.

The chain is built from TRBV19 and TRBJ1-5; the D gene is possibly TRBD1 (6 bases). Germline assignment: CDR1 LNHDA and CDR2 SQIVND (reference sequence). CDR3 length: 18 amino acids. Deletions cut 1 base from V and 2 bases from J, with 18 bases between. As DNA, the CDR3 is TGTGCCAGTAGTATAGGCCTAAATCGACAGGTCGGCAATCAGCCCCAGCATTTT. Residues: CASSIGLNRQVGNQPQHF.

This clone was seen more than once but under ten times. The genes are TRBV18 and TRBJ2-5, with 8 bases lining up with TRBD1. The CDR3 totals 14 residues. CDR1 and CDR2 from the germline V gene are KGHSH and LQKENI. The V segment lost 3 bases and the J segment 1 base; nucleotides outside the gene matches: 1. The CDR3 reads CASSPGQGQETQYF. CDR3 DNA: TGTGCCAGCTCACCTGGACAGGGCCAAGAGACCCAGTACTTC.

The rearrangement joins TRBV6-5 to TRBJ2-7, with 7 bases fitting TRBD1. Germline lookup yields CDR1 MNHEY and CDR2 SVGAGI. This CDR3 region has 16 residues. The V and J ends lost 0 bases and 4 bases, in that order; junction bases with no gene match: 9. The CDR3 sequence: CASSYSRTGDGYEQYF. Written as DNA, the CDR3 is TGTGCCAGCAGTTACTCCCGGACAGGAGATGGGTACGAGCAGTACTTC.

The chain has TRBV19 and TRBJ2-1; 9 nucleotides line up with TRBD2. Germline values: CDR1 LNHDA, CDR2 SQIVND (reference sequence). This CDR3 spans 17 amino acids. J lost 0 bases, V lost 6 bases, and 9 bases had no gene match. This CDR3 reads CASSLIAGEASYNEQFF. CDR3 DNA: TGTGCCAGTAGCCTGATAGCGGGGGAGGCCTCCTACAATGAGCAGTTCTTC.

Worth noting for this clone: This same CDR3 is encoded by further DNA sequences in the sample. As DNA, the CDR3 is TGTGCCAGCTCACCCCCTAGCCAAGAGACCCAGTACTTC. Its translation: CASSPPSQETQYF. V is TRBV18 and J is TRBJ2-5; unclear D gene. There are 13 residues in the CDR3. V was pared by 3 bases and J by 1 base, with 6 bases between. Germline CDR1 is KGHSH and CDR2 is LQKENI.

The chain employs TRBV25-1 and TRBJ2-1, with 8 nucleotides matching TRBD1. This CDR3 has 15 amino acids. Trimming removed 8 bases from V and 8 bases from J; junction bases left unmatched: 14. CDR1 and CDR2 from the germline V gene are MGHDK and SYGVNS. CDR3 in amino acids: CASGGGNRGIDEQFF. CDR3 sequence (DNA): TGTGCCAGCGGGGGCGGTAACAGGGGGATCGATGAGCAGTTCTTC.

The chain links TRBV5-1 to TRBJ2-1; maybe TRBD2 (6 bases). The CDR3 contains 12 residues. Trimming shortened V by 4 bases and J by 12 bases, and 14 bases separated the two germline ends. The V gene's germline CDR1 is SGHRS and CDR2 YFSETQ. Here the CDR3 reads CASSLDSSAQFF. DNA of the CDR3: TGCGCCAGCAGCCTGGATTCTAGCGCGCAGTTCTTC.

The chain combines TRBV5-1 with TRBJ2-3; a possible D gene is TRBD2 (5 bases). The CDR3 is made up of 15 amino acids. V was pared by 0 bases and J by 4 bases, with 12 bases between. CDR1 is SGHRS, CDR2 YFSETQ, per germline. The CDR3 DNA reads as TGCGCCAGCAGCTTGGCCCTTGGAGGAGCAGATACGCAGTATTTT. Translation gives CASSLALGGADTQYF.

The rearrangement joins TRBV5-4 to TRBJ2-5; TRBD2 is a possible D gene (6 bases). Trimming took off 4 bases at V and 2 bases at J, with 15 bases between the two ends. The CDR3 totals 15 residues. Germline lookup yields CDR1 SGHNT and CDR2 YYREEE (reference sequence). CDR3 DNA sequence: TGTGCCAGCAGCCGAGAGGGACTCCGTCAAGAGACCCAGTACTTC. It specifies CASSREGLRQETQYF.

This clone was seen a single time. The CDR3 sequence: CASSQGVGDYGYTF. In DNA form, the CDR3 reads TGTGCCAGCAGTCAGGGCGTTGGGGACTATGGCTACACCTTC. This chain joins TRBV2 and TRBJ1-2; D perhaps matches TRBD1 (5 bases). V shed 5 bases and J shed 3 bases, with 13 bases lying between them. The germline V gene encodes CDR1 SNHLY and CDR2 FYNNEI. This CDR3 has 14 amino acids.

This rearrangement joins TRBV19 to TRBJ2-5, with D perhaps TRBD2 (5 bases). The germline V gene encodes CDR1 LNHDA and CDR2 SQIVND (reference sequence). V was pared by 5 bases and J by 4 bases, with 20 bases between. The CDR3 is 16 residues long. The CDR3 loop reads CASSAERSSRGETQYF. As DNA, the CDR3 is TGTGCCAGTAGTGCCGAGCGGTCCAGTCGGGGAGAGACCCAGTACTTC.

CDR3: CASSLNGASSGANVLTF. Here the CDR3 DNA reads TGTGCCAGCAGCTTAAATGGGGCCAGCTCTGGGGCCAACGTCCTGACTTTC. The V call is TRBV7-2, the J call TRBJ2-6; D perhaps matches TRBD1 (5 bases). Germline-derived CDR1 and CDR2 are SGHTA and FQGNSA. V gave up 2 bases and J gave up 0 bases, with 11 bases separating them. CDR3 length: 17 amino acids.

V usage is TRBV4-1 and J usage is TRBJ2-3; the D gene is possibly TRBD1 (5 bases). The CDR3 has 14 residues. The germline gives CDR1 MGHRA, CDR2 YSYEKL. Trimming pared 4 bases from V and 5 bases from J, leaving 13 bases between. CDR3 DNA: TGCGCCAGCAGCCCGAGCCCGACAGAAGATACGCAGTATTTT. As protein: CASSPSPTEDTQYF.

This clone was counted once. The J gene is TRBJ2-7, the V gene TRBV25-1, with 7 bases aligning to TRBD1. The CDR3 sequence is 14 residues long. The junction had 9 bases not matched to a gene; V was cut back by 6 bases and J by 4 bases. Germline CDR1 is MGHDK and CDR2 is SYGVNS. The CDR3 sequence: CASRPGGTAYEQYF. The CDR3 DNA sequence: TGTGCCAGCAGGCCCGGTGGGACAGCGTACGAGCAGTACTTC.

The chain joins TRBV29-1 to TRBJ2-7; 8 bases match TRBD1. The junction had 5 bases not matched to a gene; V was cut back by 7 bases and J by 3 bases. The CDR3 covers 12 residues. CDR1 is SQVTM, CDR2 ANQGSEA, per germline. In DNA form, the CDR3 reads TGCAGCGCCGGGACAGGACTCTACGAGCAGTACTTC. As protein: CSAGTGLYEQYF.

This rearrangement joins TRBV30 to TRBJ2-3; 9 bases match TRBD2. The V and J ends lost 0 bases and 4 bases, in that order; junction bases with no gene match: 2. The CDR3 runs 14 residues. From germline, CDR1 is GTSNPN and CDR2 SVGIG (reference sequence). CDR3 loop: CAWSVGGGADTQYF. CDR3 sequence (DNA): TGTGCCTGGAGTGTAGGCGGGGGGGCAGATACGCAGTATTTT.